This T cell receptor beta chain was sequenced during a study of STAT3 mutations in large granular lymphocyte leukemia. Broader study findings: In T-cell large granular lymphocyte leukemia, about half of patients showed multiple immunodominant subclonotypes. In some patients, a small highly pathogenic clone possibly went undetected.

Each sample's TCRbeta library yielded on average about 40,773 productive templates. TCRdb's copy holds only in-frame clones and misses some; the assay was immunoSEQ multiplex PCR. This table holds approximately 10,000 clones, about 75% found once. Per the germline V gene, CDR1 is SGDLS and CDR2 is YYNGEE. V was trimmed by 4 bases and J by 5 bases, leaving 7 bases between them. The CDR3 consists of 12 residues. This clone has only a few counts. Its antigen is as yet unknown. The chain carries TRBV9 and TRBJ2-1; D is undetermined. The sequencing input was peripheral blood mononuclear cells. The receptor was derived from a man aged 55-75 years with T-cell large granular lymphocyte leukemia. Some clones in this sample may be carry-over from other donors' samples. CDR3 DNA: TGTGCCAGCAGCCTCAATCACAATGAGCAGTTCTTC. Its translation: CASSLNHNEQFF.